This entry lists 16 T cell receptor beta chains sequenced from one sample in a study of shared clonotypes between healthy human individuals. The method was immunoSEQ multiplex PCR; TCRdb's version includes in-frame clones alone and lacks a portion of them. Among hundreds of thousands of clones listed, roughly 96% were seen once. CD45RO-negative cells were positively selected for CCR7, leaving out terminally differentiated effector memory CD45RA+ cells. The material sequenced was naive CD8+ T cells sorted from blood. The receptors derive from a woman aged 25 to 39 in good health.

CDR3 sequence: CSVEGHLGVEDGYTF. The CDR3 coding sequence is TGCAGCGTTGAGGGCCACCTAGGGGTCGAGGATGGCTACACCTTC. The chain carries TRBV29-1 and TRBJ1-2; perhaps TRBD1 as D (5 bases). The CDR3 spans 15 residues. Germline V gene data show CDR1 as SQVTM and CDR2 as ANQGSEA. The germline V and J ends were trimmed by 3 bases and 6 bases, with 20 bases remaining between them.

The rearrangement uses TRBV5-1 and TRBJ1-1; D is perhaps TRBD1 (5 bases). Looked up from germline, CDR1 is SGHRS and CDR2 is YFSETQ. The CDR3 consists of 18 residues. Trimming pared 0 bases from V and 2 bases from J, leaving 20 bases between. The chain's CDR3 is CASSLAWQGARFNTEAFF. The CDR3 DNA reads TGCGCCAGCAGCTTGGCTTGGCAGGGAGCAAGATTTAACACTGAAGCTTTCTTT.

The rearrangement joins TRBV7-8 to TRBJ2-7, with D unclear. Trimming took off 1 base at V and 0 bases at J, with 13 bases between the two ends. This CDR3 is 16 amino acids long. The germline gives CDR1 SGHVS, CDR2 FQNEAQ. The DNA of the CDR3 is TGTGCCAGCAGCTTAGGACTTCTCGGCAGCTCCTACGAGCAGTACTTC. Translated: CASSLGLLGSSYEQYF.

This rearrangement joins TRBV4-1 to TRBJ2-1; D possibly corresponds to TRBD1 (5 bases). Germline lookup yields CDR1 MGHRA and CDR2 YSYEKL. The CDR3 length is 15 residues. The V end lost 1 base, the J end lost 0 bases, and 7 bases lay between the germline ends. Here the CDR3 reads CASSQVRDSYNEQFF. CDR3 nucleotide sequence: TGCGCCAGCAGCCAAGTCAGGGACTCCTACAATGAGCAGTTCTTC.

This chain connects TRBV7-9 to TRBJ1-3; no firm D call. V was cut by 8 bases and J by 2 bases, with 16 bases left in between. The V gene's germline CDR1 is SEHNR and CDR2 FQNEAQ (reference sequence). The CDR3 has 15 amino acids. The CDR3 sequence: CASLQRVGAGNTIYF. The CDR3 DNA reads as TGTGCCAGCCTACAGCGGGTCGGAGCTGGAAACACCATATATTTT.

The V and J genes are TRBV7-9 and TRBJ2-2; no clear D gene. The CDR3 consists of 13 residues. CDR1 SEHNR and CDR2 FQNEAQ come from the germline V gene (reference sequence). The V and J ends lost 3 bases and 7 bases respectively, with 9 bases between them. CDR3 DNA: TGTGCCAGCAGCTTTAGTTCCCGCGGGGAGCTGTTTTTT. Amino acids: CASSFSSRGELFF.

V and J are TRBV6-4 and TRBJ1-2, with D tentatively TRBD1 (6 bases). The CDR3 covers 15 residues. The V gene's germline CDR1 is MRHNA and CDR2 SNTAGT. V was cut by 3 bases and J by 6 bases, with 17 bases left in between. As DNA, the CDR3 is TGTGCCAGCAGTGATCGGCCATGGGACAACGATGGCTACACCTTC. Protein product: CASSDRPWDNDGYTF.

The chain uses TRBV27 and TRBJ2-3, with 9 bases lining up with TRBD2. Germline CDR1 is MNHEY and CDR2 is SMNVEV (reference sequence). The J segment lost 5 bases and the V segment lost 1 base, leaving 7 bases of the junction unmatched. CDR3 length equals 16 residues. CDR3 bases: TGTGCCAGCAGTTTATTCAGCGGGAGGTCAGTAGATACGCAGTATTTT. This encodes CASSLFSGRSVDTQYF.

The J gene is TRBJ2-7, the V gene TRBV2; TRBD2 aligns across 9 bases. Germline CDR1 is SNHLY and CDR2 is FYNNEI. CDR3 length: 15 amino acids. The junction had 8 bases not matched to a gene; V was cut back by 4 bases and J by 4 bases. CDR3 nucleotide sequence: TGTGCCAGCAGTGTTGCGGGAGGGGGCTTATACGAGCAGTACTTC. Translated, it gives CASSVAGGGLYEQYF.

This chain joins TRBV30 and TRBJ2-1; D is ambiguous. V was cut by 5 bases and J by 7 bases, with 9 bases left in between. Germline loops: CDR1 GTSNPN, CDR2 SVGIG (reference sequence). The CDR3 is 11 residues long. CDR3 amino acids: CAWGDGNEQFF. The CDR3 DNA reads TGTGCCTGGGGGGATGGGAATGAGCAGTTCTTC.

The V gene is TRBV27, the J gene TRBJ1-2; 9 bases are shared with TRBD1. V gave up 3 bases and J gave up 7 bases; unmatched junction bases: 3. The CDR3 loop spans 13 amino acids. Germline V gene sequence: CDR1 MNHEY, CDR2 SMNVEV (reference sequence). CDR3 amino acids: CASSFGTGFGYTF. DNA for the CDR3: TGTGCCAGCAGTTTTGGGACAGGGTTTGGCTACACCTTC.

The V and J genes are TRBV9 and TRBJ1-2; D gene ambiguous. Looked up from germline, CDR1 is SGDLS and CDR2 is YYNGEE. Trimming cost V 0 bases and J 5 bases, with 5 bases left between them. The CDR3 totals 12 residues. CDR3 nucleotides: TGTGCCAGCAGCGTAGGAGAGTATGGCTACACCTTC. The encoded protein is CASSVGEYGYTF. Together with reference TRBV9 and TRBJ1-2, the CDR3 gives the full variable domain: DSGVTQTPKHLITATGQRVTLRCSPRSGDLSVYWYQQSLDQGLQFLIQYYNGEERAKGNILERFSAQQFPDLHSELNLSSLELGDSALYFCASSVGEYGYTFGSGTRLTVV.

V is TRBV6-1 and J is TRBJ2-7; a weak D match, TRBD1 (6 bases). The CDR3 runs 13 residues. Germline V lookup: CDR1 MNHNS, CDR2 SASEGT. V gave up 8 bases and J gave up 0 bases, with 11 bases separating them. Here the CDR3 DNA reads TGTGCCAGCTCTCAGGGGCGCTCCTACGAGCAGTACTTC. Translated, it gives CASSQGRSYEQYF.

This sequence joins TRBV14 and TRBJ2-1, with TRBD2 identical over 10 bases. CDR1 is SGHDN, CDR2 FVKESK, per germline. The CDR3 is 15 residues long. J gave up 6 bases and V 3 bases, and 5 bases lay outside the gene matches. The CDR3 DNA reads TGTGCCAGCAGCCACGGACTAGCGGCTGTCAATGAGCAGTTCTTC. Protein sequence: CASSHGLAAVNEQFF.

The chain carries TRBV10-2 and TRBJ2-7, with 15 bases fitting TRBD2. V dropped 2 bases and J dropped 4; count of bases not matched to a gene: 0. CDR3 length equals 15 residues. The germline V gene has CDR1 WSHSY and CDR2 SAAADI. For the CDR3, the DNA is TGCGCCAGCAGTGAGGGACTAGCGGGAGGGTACGAGCAGTACTTC. Protein: CASSEGLAGGYEQYF.

Notes on this clone: The same CDR3 arises from other DNA sequences in this sample as well. The CDR3 nucleotides are TGTGCCAGCAGCTCCGGGACAGGGGGCAATCAGCCCCAGCATTTT. Amino acid sequence: CASSSGTGGNQPQHF. The chain couples TRBV27 to TRBJ1-5; 10 nucleotides match TRBD1. V lost 6 bases, J lost 2 bases, and 4 bases stayed unmatched. Germline values: CDR1 MNHEY, CDR2 SMNVEV (reference sequence). This CDR3 is built from 15 residues.